One and the same sample provided the 26 T cell receptor beta chains below, sequenced in a study of shared clonotypes between healthy human individuals. Method: immunoSEQ multiplex PCR; TCRdb's copy keeps in-frame clones and lacks some. Among about 670,000 clones, about two thirds were seen once, and the ten largest hold about 1.8%. Sequenced sample: memory CD4+ T cells sorted from blood. Subset noted: CD45RA-negative fraction. The receptors here all came from a woman aged 25 to 39 in good health.

Worth noting for this clone: One end of the junction is discordant with germline, which a read error may explain. The rearrangement uses TRBV7-2 and TRBJ2-7; TRBD2 aligns across 11 bases. Germline-derived CDR1 and CDR2 are SGHTA and FQGNSA. This CDR3 region has 15 residues. This CDR3 is CASSIAGGNQYEQYF. In DNA form, the CDR3 reads TGTGCCAGCAGCATAGCGGGAGGGAACCAATACGAGCAGTACTTC.

On this clone itself: This CDR3 is also generated by other DNA sequences in the sample. V gene TRBV2 combines with J gene TRBJ1-1; D is uncertain. This CDR3 region has 13 residues. The ends were cut back, 4 bases at V and 0 bases at J, with 6 bases in the middle. Looked up from germline, CDR1 is SNHLY and CDR2 is FYNNEI. The CDR3 coding sequence is TGTGCCAGCAGTGGTCAGATGAACACTGAAGCTTTCTTT. Residues: CASSGQMNTEAFF.

This rearrangement joins TRBV5-4 to TRBJ2-2; perhaps D is TRBD1 or TRBD2 (6 bases each). The V end lost 2 bases, the J end lost 7 bases, and 15 bases lay between the germline ends. CDR3 length: 15 amino acids. Germline V CDR1 and CDR2: SGHNT, YYREEE (reference sequence). Written as DNA, the CDR3 is TGTGCCAGCAGCTTTGGCGGGGACATGATCGGGGAGCTGTTTTTT. Its protein product is CASSFGGDMIGELFF.

V gene TRBV15 combines with J gene TRBJ1-2; D gene uncertain. CDR3 length equals 15 residues. Deletions cut 0 bases from V and 3 bases from J, with 11 bases between. CDR1 and CDR2 (germline): LNHNV, YYDKDF (reference sequence). This CDR3 reads CATSRDYRRDYGYTF. CDR3 bases: TGTGCCACCAGCAGAGATTATAGAAGGGACTATGGCTACACCTTC.

This clone was recorded at least ten times. This chain uses TRBV7-6 with TRBJ2-7, with 8 bases that match TRBD2. The ends lost 2 bases at V and 3 bases at J; junction bases unmatched: 12. CDR3 length equals 17 residues. CDR1 and CDR2 (germline): SGHVS, FNYEAQ. CDR3 amino acids: CASSLSSFRGLGYEQYF. The CDR3 nucleotides are TGTGCCAGCAGCTTAAGTAGTTTCCGGGGACTAGGCTACGAGCAGTACTTC.

This clone was observed at least ten times. The chain recombines TRBV2 with TRBJ2-7, with a possible D match to TRBD1 (5 bases). V shed 8 bases and J shed 4 bases, with 21 bases lying between them. CDR3 length: 15 residues. CDR1 and CDR2 (germline): SNHLY, FYNNEI. This CDR3 is CASGMGQVGRYEQYF. Written as DNA, the CDR3 is TGTGCCAGCGGAATGGGGCAGGTTGGTAGGTACGAGCAGTACTTC.

This chain joins TRBV2 and TRBJ2-3, with TRBD2 identical over 7 bases. Germline trimming cut 5 bases from V and 0 bases from J; bases unmatched to any gene: 11. CDR3 size: 17 residues. Germline CDR1 SNHLY, CDR2 FYNNEI. The CDR3 nucleotides read TGTGCCAGCAGTCCCCGATTAGGTAGCGGGAGCACAGATACGCAGTATTTT. This encodes CASSPRLGSGSTDTQYF.

The sample holds a few counts of this clone. V usage is TRBV6-5 and J usage is TRBJ1-2; D may be TRBD1 (5 bases). Germline V lookup: CDR1 MNHEY, CDR2 SVGAGI. V lost 7 bases and J 4 bases, leaving 19 bases between the germline ends. The CDR3 is 15 amino acids. CDR3 amino acids: CASTRTGGHSYGYTF. CDR3 DNA sequence: TGTGCCAGCACCAGAACGGGAGGACATTCCTATGGCTACACCTTC.

This clone was seen a single time. CDR3 DNA: TGTGCCAGCAGTACAGACCTAGGCAACACCATATATTTT. Translation gives CASSTDLGNTIYF. This chain links TRBV6-5 with TRBJ1-3; no firm D call. Trimming removed 5 bases at V and 7 bases at J, with 12 bases between. Germline CDR1 reads MNHEY; CDR2 reads SVGAGI. CDR3 size: 13 residues.

In this sample, this clone turned up many times. The V and J genes are TRBV4-2 and TRBJ1-4; D is ambiguous. The V gene lost 0 bases and the J gene lost 8 bases, with 4 bases spanning the gap. The germline CDR1 and CDR2 sequences are LGHNA and YNFKEQ. The CDR3 runs to 12 residues. CDR3 amino acids: CASSQDREKLFF. The CDR3 coding sequence is TGTGCCAGCAGCCAAGATCGCGAAAAACTGTTTTTT.

Regarding this clone: It may be a read error: a sequence one base away is much more abundant. This chain links TRBV20-1 with TRBJ2-2; D not certain. Trimming left V 3 bases short and J 6 bases short, with 5 bases between. Germline assignment: CDR1 DFQATT and CDR2 SNEGSKA (reference sequence). The CDR3 sequence is 11 residues long. The CDR3 reads CSARWAGELFF. CDR3 DNA sequence: TGCAGTGCTAGGTGGGCCGGGGAGCTGTTTTTT.

As to this clone: The sample has other DNA sequences that encode this CDR3 too. V and J are TRBV28 and TRBJ1-5; no clear D. CDR3 size: 17 residues. V was trimmed by 5 bases and J by 1 base, leaving 18 bases between them. Germline V gene data show CDR1 as MDHEN and CDR2 as SYDVKM. The CDR3 DNA reads TGTGCCAGCAGTCTCAGTCGTTGGGGTTCGAGCAATCAGCCCCAGCATTTT. This sequence encodes CASSLSRWGSSNQPQHF.

This chain connects TRBV7-2 to TRBJ2-3; unclear D gene. Between the trimmed V and J ends, which lost 6 bases and 7 bases, there was a span of 11 bases. Germline V gene sequence: CDR1 SGHTA, CDR2 FQGNSA. The CDR3 consists of 12 residues. This chain's CDR3 is CASRPFRYTQYF. CDR3 DNA: TGTGCCAGCAGGCCCTTCCGATATACGCAGTATTTT.

V is TRBV28 and J is TRBJ1-1, with D possibly matching TRBD1 (6 bases). Trimming shortened V by 6 bases and J by 4 bases, and 18 bases separated the two germline ends. Germline-derived CDR1 and CDR2 are MDHEN and SYDVKM. CDR3 length: 15 amino acids. For the CDR3, the DNA is TGTGCCAGCAGCTCCCAATTGGGAGGGGGCACTGAAGCTTTCTTT. This encodes CASSSQLGGGTEAFF.

V gene TRBV19 combines with J gene TRBJ1-1; no reliable D call. The V and J ends lost 1 base and 5 bases respectively, with 20 bases between them. The CDR3 is 17 amino acids. Germline loops: CDR1 LNHDA, CDR2 SQIVND (reference sequence). The chain's CDR3 is CASSIVWQTHGGTEAFF. As DNA, the CDR3 is TGTGCCAGTAGTATAGTTTGGCAGACCCACGGAGGGACTGAAGCTTTCTTT.

J is TRBJ2-1 and V is TRBV19, with unresolved D. The CDR3 contains 12 residues. Germline assignment: CDR1 LNHDA and CDR2 SQIVND (reference sequence). Trimming stripped 3 bases from V and 6 bases from J, with 6 bases between. CDR3 DNA sequence: TGTGCCAGTAGTATTCGCGGCAATGAGCAGTTCTTC. This gives the protein CASSIRGNEQFF.

This clone appeared many times. The CDR3 DNA follows: TGTGCCAGCAGCCTCGGGACTAGCGGAGATACGCAGTATTTT. It yields the protein CASSLGTSGDTQYF. The rearrangement joins TRBV7-2 to TRBJ2-3; 11 bases are shared with TRBD2. J was trimmed by 5 bases and V by 5 bases; bases with no gene match: 3. This CDR3 contains 14 residues. The germline V gene has CDR1 SGHTA and CDR2 FQGNSA.

The chain uses TRBV7-8 and TRBJ2-3; 12 positions match TRBD2. The CDR3 is 14 residues long. CDR1 SGHVS and CDR2 FQNEAQ come from the germline V gene. V shed 10 bases and J 2 bases; nucleotides not matched to a gene: 4. The CDR3 spells CAIGLAGITDTQYF. In DNA, the CDR3 is TGTGCCATAGGACTAGCGGGAATCACAGATACGCAGTATTTT.

In regard to this clone: Other DNA sequences in the sample encode the same CDR3. This chain joins TRBV19 and TRBJ1-5; weak D call: TRBD1 (5 bases). CDR1 and CDR2 (germline): LNHDA, SQIVND (reference sequence). The ends were cut back, 6 bases at V and 2 bases at J, with 11 bases in the middle. The CDR3 is 14 amino acids. The CDR3 DNA is TGTGCCAGTAGCCTTACAGGTGGCAATCAGCCCCAGCATTTT. It translates to CASSLTGGNQPQHF.

This sequence joins TRBV7-2 and TRBJ1-2, with D possibly TRBD1 on 5 matching bases. Germline lookup yields CDR1 SGHTA and CDR2 FQGNSA. The CDR3 covers 14 residues. V was pared by 5 bases and J by 2 bases, with 12 bases between. The CDR3 loop is CASSATGRNYGYTF. The CDR3 coding sequence is TGTGCCAGCAGCGCGACGGGGCGCAACTATGGCTACACCTTC.

This clone appeared many times. The chain links TRBV7-8 to TRBJ1-1, with D possibly TRBD1 on 5 matching bases. Germline lookup yields CDR1 SGHVS and CDR2 FQNEAQ. The CDR3 has 14 residues. Between the trimmed V and J ends, which lost 5 bases and 0 bases, there was a span of 10 bases. CDR3 in amino acids: CASSPGLLNTEAFF. In DNA form, the CDR3 reads TGTGCCAGCAGCCCGGGACTATTGAACACTGAAGCTTTCTTT. Filled out from reference TRBV7-8 and TRBJ1-1, the complete variable domain reads GAGVSQSPRYKVAKRGQDVALRCDPISGHVSLFWYQQALGQGPEFLTYFQNEAQLDKSGLPSDRFFAERPEGSVSTLKIQRTQQEDSAVYLCASSPGLLNTEAFFGQGTRLTVV.

The chain recombines TRBV4-1 with TRBJ1-1, with TRBD1 matching 7 bases. CDR1 MGHRA and CDR2 YSYEKL come from the germline V gene. CDR3 length: 18 residues. The ends lost 2 bases at V and 2 bases at J; junction bases unmatched: 14. The CDR3 loop reads CASSQSLTGVYGNTEAFF. CDR3 bases: TGCGCCAGCAGCCAAAGTCTAACAGGGGTTTATGGCAACACTGAAGCTTTCTTT.

The V call is TRBV5-4, the J call TRBJ2-3; 7 bases line up with TRBD2. This CDR3 comprises 17 residues. V gave up 0 bases and J gave up 5 bases; unmatched junction bases: 12. The germline gives CDR1 SGHNT, CDR2 YYREEE (reference sequence). DNA for the CDR3: TGTGCCAGCAGCTTGGGCATACTGGCGGGAGAAGGAGATACGCAGTATTTT. This gives the protein CASSLGILAGEGDTQYF. The full variable domain, its missing parts supplied by reference TRBV5-4 and TRBJ2-3, is ETGVTQSPTHLIKTRGQQVTLRCSSQSGHNTVSWYQQALGQGPQFIFQYYREEENGRGNFPPRFSGLQFPNYSSELNVNALELDDSALYLCASSLGILAGEGDTQYFGPGTRLTVL.

This clone was detected once. Compared with germline, one end of the junction differs, possibly owing to a read error. Written as DNA, the CDR3 is TGTGCCAGCAGCTTAGCTGGACAGGGAAGGGCCTATGAGCAGTACTTC. Protein product: CASSLAGQGRAYEQYF. The rearrangement joins TRBV7-9 to TRBJ2-7; 8 bases fit TRBD1. Germline loops: CDR1 SEHNR, CDR2 FQNEAQ (reference sequence). The CDR3 runs 16 residues.

This clone was detected many times. The CDR3 sequence: CASTRGLSPLHF. The CDR3 region has the DNA TGTGCCAGCACTAGGGGGCTCTCACCCCTCCACTTT. The chain is built from TRBV2 and TRBJ1-6, with 7 bases lining up with TRBD1. V was clipped by 7 bases and J by 10 bases; unmatched bases: 4. Germline-derived CDR1 and CDR2 are SNHLY and FYNNEI. The CDR3 sequence is 12 residues long. The full variable domain, with the rest looked up from reference TRBV2 and TRBJ1-6, is EPEVTQTPSHQVTQMGQEVILRCVPISNHLYFYWYRQILGQKVEFLVSFYNNEISEKSEIFDDQFSVERPDGSNFTLKIRSTKLEDSAMYFCASTRGLSPLHFGNGTRLTVT.

The rearrangement uses TRBV21-1 and TRBJ2-5; TRBD1 is the table's D call and was not checked against the DNA. TRBV21-1 is noted as a pseudogene. The CDR3 covers 14 residues. CDR3 in amino acids: CASSLPGGGETQYF. Written as DNA, the CDR3 is TGTGCCAGCAGCCTTCCTGGGGGCGGAGAGACCCAGTACTTC.